The 16 T cell receptor beta chains in this list originate from one sample, sequenced in a study of cytomegalovirus exposure and HLA in healthy donors (dated by TCRdb to about 2017). Preparation of the library involved the immunoSEQ multiplex PCR assay. The multiplex PCR relied on a mix of 60 forward primers for TCR Vbeta segments and 13 reverse primers for TCR Jbeta segments. TCRdb re-hosts the immuneACCESS table, in-frame sequences only. Its copies lack some clones; in the studies checked, an unresolved V gene accounts for under half of them, and the cause for the rest is not known. Recorded for this sample are approximately 110,000 clones; 70% to 85% of them occurred a single time. Clones ranked in the top ten supply roughly 13% of the sample. Material for sequencing was PBMCs. Receptor source: a woman aged 40 to 50 in good health and CMV-seropositive.

The V and J genes are TRBV20-1 and TRBJ1-1; D is ambiguous. Germline values: CDR1 DFQATT, CDR2 SNEGSKA (reference sequence). CDR3 length: 11 amino acids. Trimming removed 3 bases at V and 8 bases at J, with 10 bases between. The CDR3 region is CSARKQVEAFF. The CDR3 nucleotides read TGCAGTGCTAGGAAGCAGGTCGAAGCTTTCTTT.

This rearrangement joins TRBV5-1 to TRBJ2-5, with a tentative D call TRBD2 (5 bases). The J call is in doubt because the DNA end fits TRBJ2-7 better. The CDR3 loop spans 14 amino acids. The germline V gene has CDR1 SGHRS and CDR2 YFSETQ. The CDR3 nucleotides read TGCGCCAGCAGCCTAGCAACCGGGGACTACGAGCAGTACTTC. It yields the protein CASSLATGDYEQYF.

J is TRBJ2-7 and V is TRBV6-1; D is perhaps TRBD2 (6 bases). V was pared by 2 bases and J by 5 bases, with 19 bases between. Germline V CDR1 and CDR2: MNHNS, SASEGT. This CDR3 has 16 amino acids. CDR3 coding DNA: TGTGCCAGCAGTGAACGGATTGGGCTAGCGAAACACGAGCAGTACTTC. As protein: CASSERIGLAKHEQYF.

The V gene is TRBV30, the J gene TRBJ1-2, with D possibly matching TRBD1 (6 bases). The CDR3 is 13 residues long. V lost 0 bases and J 8 bases, leaving 13 bases between the germline ends. Looked up from germline, CDR1 is GTSNPN and CDR2 is SVGIG (reference sequence). DNA of the CDR3: TGTGCCTGGAGTGTACGTCAGGGGATCGGCTACACCTTC. It encodes CAWSVRQGIGYTF.

The chain employs TRBV7-2 and TRBJ1-1; D uncertain. Trimming shortened V by 7 bases and J by 5 bases, and 17 bases separated the two germline ends. Germline values: CDR1 SGHTA, CDR2 FQGNSA. The length of the CDR3 is 14 residues. As DNA, the CDR3 is TGTGCCAGCACCTCTGTCCGGGGAAGAACTGAAGCTTTCTTT. Encoded protein: CASTSVRGRTEAFF.

The rearrangement joins TRBV30 to TRBJ2-7; 12 bases fit TRBD1. There are 16 residues in the CDR3. Germline lookup yields CDR1 GTSNPN and CDR2 SVGIG (reference sequence). J gave up 7 bases and V 3 bases, and 13 bases lay outside the gene matches. The CDR3 DNA sequence: TGTGCCTGGAGCGCAAGACCGGGACAGGGGGCTCGGGAGCAGTACTTC. It encodes CAWSARPGQGAREQYF.

The CDR3 bases are TGTGCCAGCAGCTCCGGGCAGGGTTTAACCTACGAGCAGTACTTC. This translates into CASSSGQGLTYEQYF. The V and J genes are TRBV7-6 and TRBJ2-5, with D tentatively TRBD1 (5 bases). The last part of the DNA fits TRBJ2-7 better; the J call may be wrong. There are 15 residues in the CDR3. Germline V CDR1 and CDR2: SGHVS, FNYEAQ.

In the case of this clone: The sample holds other DNA sequences that translate to the same CDR3. The chain couples TRBV28 to TRBJ2-5; 9 nucleotides match TRBD2. Germline V gene data show CDR1 as MDHEN and CDR2 as SYDVKM. The V gene end was trimmed by 3 bases and the J gene end by 2 bases; junction bases not matched to a gene: 4. This CDR3 contains 15 residues. CDR3 in amino acids: CASSLAGGGQETQYF. The CDR3 DNA reads TGTGCCAGCAGTTTGGCGGGAGGGGGGCAAGAGACCCAGTACTTC.

The chain employs TRBV28 and TRBJ1-1, with TRBD1 as a possible D gene (5 bases). V lost 7 bases, J lost 3 bases, and 12 bases lay in between. The CDR3 contains 13 residues. The germline CDR1 and CDR2 sequences are MDHEN and SYDVKM. CDR3 loop: CASTEGMYTEAFF. For the CDR3, the DNA is TGTGCCAGCACGGAGGGGATGTACACTGAAGCTTTCTTT.

There are a few counts of this clone. The chain has TRBV6-5 and TRBJ1-2; TRBD1 might be the D (5 bases). Trimming took 0 bases from V and 8 from J, leaving 16 bases between them. Germline V CDR1 and CDR2: MNHEY, SVGAGI. CDR3 length: 15 residues. The CDR3: CASSYSIGQGRGYTF. CDR3 DNA sequence: TGTGCCAGCAGTTACTCGATAGGGCAGGGTAGAGGCTACACCTTC.

This clone showed up just once. The chain joins TRBV11-1 to TRBJ2-3; 8 bases are a match to TRBD2. The CDR3 runs 16 residues. Germline V gives CDR1 SGHAT, CDR2 FQDESV (reference sequence). Losses at the gene ends were 1 base for V and 6 bases for J; bases not matched to a gene: 9. The CDR3 DNA reads as TGTGCCAGCAGCTTAGATGGTTGGACTAGCTCCGATACGCAGTATTTT. This sequence encodes CASSLDGWTSSDTQYF. Using reference TRBV11-1 and TRBJ2-3 for the parts outside the CDR3, the full variable domain is EAEVAQSPRYKITEKSQAVAFWCDPISGHATLYWYRQILGQGPELLVQFQDESVVDDSQLPKDRFSAERLKGVDSTLKIQPAELGDSAMYLCASSLDGWTSSDTQYFGPGTRLTVL.

The J gene is TRBJ2-7, the V gene TRBV5-1; tentatively, D is TRBD1 (6 bases). The CDR3 runs 14 residues. Germline V gene data show CDR1 as SGHRS and CDR2 as YFSETQ. V shed 3 bases and J shed 1 base, with 11 bases lying between them. CDR3 sequence (DNA): TGCGCCAGCAGCTCAGACAGGATTTCCTACGAGCAGTACTTC. It translates to CASSSDRISYEQYF.

This clone was seen only once. V usage is TRBV10-3 and J usage is TRBJ2-7, with D maybe TRBD2 (6 bases). Germline CDR1 ENHRY, CDR2 SYGVKD. Trimming removed 0 bases from V and 5 bases from J, with 14 bases in between. The CDR3 length is 15 residues. The CDR3 nucleotides are TGTGCCATCAGTGAGTCAGGAGGGGCTGTAAACGAGCAGTACTTC. Encoded protein: CAISESGGAVNEQYF.

This clone was seen only a few times. The chain recombines TRBV20-1 with TRBJ1-1, with D possibly being TRBD1 (5 bases). The CDR3 has 11 amino acids. Looked up from germline, CDR1 is DFQATT and CDR2 is SNEGSKA (reference sequence). CDR3 nucleotide sequence: TGCAGGGGGCAGGGAGGTACTGAAGCTTTCTTT. Translating gives CRGQGGTEAFF.

The J gene is TRBJ2-3, the V gene TRBV2, with a possible D match to TRBD1 (5 bases). V dropped 2 bases and J dropped 2 bases, with 14 bases sitting between them. Germline loops: CDR1 SNHLY, CDR2 FYNNEI. CDR3 length equals 16 residues. This CDR3 is CASSERGRDNTDTQYF. The CDR3 region has the DNA TGTGCCAGCAGTGAAAGGGGAAGGGATAACACAGATACGCAGTATTTT.

In DNA form, the CDR3 reads TGTGCCAGTAGGGCGGGCTCTAGCACAGATACGCAGTATTTT. It translates to CASRAGSSTDTQYF. The genes are TRBV19 and TRBJ2-3; a weak D match, TRBD2 (5 bases). V dropped 6 bases and J dropped 0 bases, with 10 bases sitting between them. Germline V CDR1 and CDR2: LNHDA, SQIVND (reference sequence). The CDR3 is made up of 14 amino acids.